One sample yielded the 5 T cell receptor beta chains listed below, sequenced in a study of shared clonotypes between healthy human individuals. Produced via immunoSEQ multiplex PCR; TCRdb's table is partial and in-frame only. The sample lists approximately 2.4 million clones; more than 90% were seen once. The sequenced sample consisted of naive CD4+ T cells sorted from blood. Subset denoted: CD45RA+ positively selected. The receptors stem from a man between 18 and 29 years old in good health.

This chain joins TRBV7-2 and TRBJ1-4; D unresolved. Per the germline V gene, CDR1 is SGHTA and CDR2 is FQGNSA. This CDR3 has 16 amino acids. Trimming removed 5 bases at V and 3 bases at J, with 16 bases between. The CDR3: CASSAQAPGANEKLFF. DNA for the CDR3: TGTGCCAGCAGCGCCCAGGCCCCCGGAGCTAATGAAAAACTGTTTTTT.

This sequence joins TRBV5-4 and TRBJ2-2; no reliable D call. Germline V gene data show CDR1 as SGHNT and CDR2 as YYREEE (reference sequence). The ends were cut back, 2 bases at V and 6 bases at J, with 8 bases in the middle. This CDR3 contains 13 residues. The chain's CDR3 is CASSFPDPGELFF. The CDR3 bases are TGTGCCAGCAGCTTTCCGGATCCCGGGGAGCTGTTTTTT.

This rearrangement joins TRBV25-1 to TRBJ2-3; D is unclear. The CDR3 sequence is 14 residues long. The V gene lost 3 bases and the J gene lost 1 base, with 8 bases spanning the gap. The germline V gene encodes CDR1 MGHDK and CDR2 SYGVNS. CDR3 amino acids: CASSDSSGTDTQYF. Here the CDR3 DNA reads TGTGCCAGCAGTGATAGCTCCGGCACAGATACGCAGTATTTT.

As DNA, the CDR3 is TGTGCCAGAGCAGACAGGGCTGGAAACACCATATATTTT. Its protein is CARADRAGNTIYF. This chain joins TRBV11-3 and TRBJ1-3, with 7 bases matching TRBD1. The CDR3 has 13 residues. V was pared by 9 bases and J by 2 bases, with 4 bases of the junction left unmatched. Per germline, CDR1 SGHNT and CDR2 YENEEA.

This rearrangement joins TRBV11-2 to TRBJ2-7; D gene unclear. The CDR3 extends over 15 amino acids. The V end lost 5 bases, the J end lost 5 bases, and 19 bases lay between the germline ends. Germline loops: CDR1 SGHAT, CDR2 FQNNGV. As DNA, the CDR3 is TGTGCCAGCAGCCCCGGGTCCCAGGTCCCCCACGAGCAGTACTTC. Residues: CASSPGSQVPHEQYF.